The 13 T cell receptor beta chains presented below share a single source sample, sequenced in a study of PD-L1 blockade in urothelial cancer. TCRdb keeps only in-frame clones here, not all; method: immunoSEQ multiplex PCR. The table lists some 120,000 clones, roughly 82% of them singletons. Described time point: peripheral blood 6 weeks after treatment start. The specimen was PBMCs, collected around atezolizumab (anti-PD-L1) treatment. These receptors all stem from a middle-aged man with urothelial cancer.

J is TRBJ1-6 and V is TRBV7-9, with 7 bases that match TRBD1. Unmatched junction bases numbered 6, after V lost 0 bases and J lost 4 bases. Germline V gene data show CDR1 as SEHNR and CDR2 as FQNEAQ (reference sequence). This CDR3 has 17 amino acids. The CDR3 protein is CASSLAPGTAYNSPLHF. The CDR3 DNA reads as TGTGCCAGCAGCTTAGCCCCGGGGACAGCTTATAATTCACCCCTCCACTTT.

With regard to this clone: One junction end does not reproduce the germline sequence, and a read error may be involved. The genes are TRBV7-7 and TRBJ2-5; D possibly corresponds to TRBD1 (6 bases). The CDR3 is 13 amino acids. Germline assignment: CDR1 SSHAT and CDR2 FNYEAQ (reference sequence). CDR3 amino acids: CASSRTEQETQYF. CDR3 bases: TGTGCTAGCAGCCGGACAGAACAAGAGACCCAGTACTTC.

The genes are TRBV2 and TRBJ2-3; TRBD2 matches at 7 bases. V was pared by 6 bases and J by 6 bases, with 12 bases of the junction left unmatched. The germline V gene has CDR1 SNHLY and CDR2 FYNNEI. The CDR3 spans 15 residues. The DNA of the CDR3 is TGTGCCAGCAGCGAAATAGGACTAGGAGCCGATACGCAGTATTTT. Residues: CASSEIGLGADTQYF.

The chain employs TRBV9 and TRBJ2-7, with 9 bases matching TRBD1. V was pared by 4 bases and J by 1 base, with 6 bases of the junction left unmatched. There are 15 residues in the CDR3. Germline V gene data show CDR1 as SGDLS and CDR2 as YYNGEE. The CDR3, as DNA: TGTGCCAGCAGCCCGGACAGGGGACCTTCCTACGAGCAGTACTTC. This encodes CASSPDRGPSYEQYF.

The rearrangement links TRBV10-3 to TRBJ2-7; D is ambiguous. This CDR3 comprises 12 residues. The V end lost 1 base, the J end lost 7 bases, and 8 bases lay between the germline ends. Germline V CDR1 and CDR2: ENHRY, SYGVKD. The CDR3 DNA follows: TGTGCCATCAGTGAGTGGGCTGGGGAGCAGTACTTC. It specifies CAISEWAGEQYF.

The J gene is TRBJ1-5, the V gene TRBV6-5, with a tentative D call TRBD1 (5 bases). V was pared by 6 bases and J by 6 bases, with 18 bases between. CDR1 is MNHEY and CDR2 is SVGAGI in the germline V gene. The CDR3 spans 15 residues. The CDR3 region is CASRAALGGRQPQHF. The CDR3 DNA reads as TGTGCCAGCAGGGCCGCACTCGGGGGACGTCAGCCCCAGCATTTT.

The chain employs TRBV5-3 and TRBJ2-1; possible D gene TRBD2, 5 bases. TRBV5-3 is reported as an ORF; its role is uncertain. V dropped 5 bases and J dropped 0 bases, with 9 bases sitting between them. The CDR3 is 14 residues long. The CDR3 is CARRPGNSYNEQFF. In DNA form, the CDR3 reads TGTGCCAGAAGACCCGGGAACTCCTACAATGAGCAGTTCTTC.

The CDR3 loop is CASSVTQGYEQYF. The CDR3 nucleotides are TGTGCCAGCAGTGTAACGCAGGGATACGAGCAGTACTTC. The chain employs TRBV2 and TRBJ2-7; TRBD1 is a possible D gene (5 bases). Trimming removed 4 bases from V and 4 bases from J, with 11 bases in between. Germline V gives CDR1 SNHLY, CDR2 FYNNEI. The CDR3 is 13 amino acids.

This clone has ten or more counts. The rearrangement joins TRBV6-6 to TRBJ1-1, with 11 bases that match TRBD1. The V and J ends lost 5 bases and 4 bases, in that order; junction bases with no gene match: 6. Germline-derived CDR1 and CDR2 are MNHNY and SVGAGI (reference sequence). This CDR3 comprises 15 residues. CDR3 loop: CASSASGTGGTEAFF. Here the CDR3 DNA reads TGTGCCAGCAGTGCGTCCGGGACAGGGGGCACTGAAGCTTTCTTT.

The rearrangement joins TRBV5-1 to TRBJ2-3; 7 positions agree with TRBD2. Trimming removed 4 bases from V and 2 bases from J; junction bases left unmatched: 7. The CDR3 spans 15 residues. Germline loops: CDR1 SGHRS, CDR2 YFSETQ. CDR3 DNA sequence: TGCGCCAGCAGCACCGGGACTACCTACACAGATACGCAGTATTTT. Translating gives CASSTGTTYTDTQYF.

The chain carries TRBV19 and TRBJ1-4; tentative D call: TRBD1 (5 bases). The CDR3 sequence is 15 residues long. Germline assignment: CDR1 LNHDA and CDR2 SQIVND (reference sequence). V was cut by 4 bases and J by 3 bases, with 12 bases left in between. The chain's CDR3 is CASSSRQSPNEKLFF. Here the CDR3 DNA reads TGTGCCAGTAGTAGTAGACAGAGCCCTAATGAAAAACTGTTTTTT.

The chain is built from TRBV6-5 and TRBJ1-1; tentatively, D is TRBD1 (6 bases). The CDR3 is 15 amino acids. Per germline, CDR1 MNHEY and CDR2 SVGAGI. V was trimmed by 6 bases and J by 4 bases, leaving 18 bases between them. For the CDR3, the DNA is TGTGCCAGCAGCCTCGATTCGAGGGGGAGCACTGAAGCTTTCTTT. As protein: CASSLDSRGSTEAFF.

V usage is TRBV6-1 and J usage is TRBJ2-3; 8 bases fit TRBD2. Germline lookup yields CDR1 MNHNS and CDR2 SASEGT. The CDR3 covers 18 residues. The V gene end was trimmed by 4 bases and the J gene end by 6 bases; junction bases not matched to a gene: 18. The CDR3 DNA reads as TGTGCCAGCAGTGGAGACTGGTGGGCGGGAGCGGGAGAGGATACGCAGTATTTT. Translating it yields CASSGDWWAGAGEDTQYF.